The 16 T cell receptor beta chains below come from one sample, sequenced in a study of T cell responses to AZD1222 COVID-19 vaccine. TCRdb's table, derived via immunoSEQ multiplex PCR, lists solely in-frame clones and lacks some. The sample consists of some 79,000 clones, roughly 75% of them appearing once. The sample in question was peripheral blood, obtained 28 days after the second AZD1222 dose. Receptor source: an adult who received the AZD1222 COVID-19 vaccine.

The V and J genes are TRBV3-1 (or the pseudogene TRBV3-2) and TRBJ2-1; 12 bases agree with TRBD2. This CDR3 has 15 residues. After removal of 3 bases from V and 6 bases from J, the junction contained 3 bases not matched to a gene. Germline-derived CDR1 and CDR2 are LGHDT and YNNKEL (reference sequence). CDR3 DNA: TGTGCCAGCAGCCAGTCTAGCGGGGGGGCCAATGAGCAGTTCTTC. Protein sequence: CASSQSSGGANEQFF.

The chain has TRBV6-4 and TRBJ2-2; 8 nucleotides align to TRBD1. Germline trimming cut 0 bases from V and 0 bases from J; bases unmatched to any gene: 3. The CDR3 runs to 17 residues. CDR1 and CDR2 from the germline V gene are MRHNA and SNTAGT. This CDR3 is CASSDSGTGTNTGELFF. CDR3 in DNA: TGTGCCAGCAGTGACTCGGGGACAGGTACGAACACCGGGGAGCTGTTTTTT.

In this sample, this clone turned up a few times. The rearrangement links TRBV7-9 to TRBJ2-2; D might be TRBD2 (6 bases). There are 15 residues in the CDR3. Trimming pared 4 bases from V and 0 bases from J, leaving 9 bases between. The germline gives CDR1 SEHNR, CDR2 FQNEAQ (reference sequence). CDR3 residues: CASSSRGTNTGELFF. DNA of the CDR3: TGTGCCAGCAGCTCCCGGGGGACGAACACCGGGGAGCTGTTTTTT.

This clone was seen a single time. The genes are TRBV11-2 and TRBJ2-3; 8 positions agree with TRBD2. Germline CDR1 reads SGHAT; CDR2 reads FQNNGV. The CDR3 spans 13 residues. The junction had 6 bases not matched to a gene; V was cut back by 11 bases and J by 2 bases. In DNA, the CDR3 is TGTGCCGATGGACTAGCCTTCACAGATACGCAGTATTTT. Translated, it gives CADGLAFTDTQYF.

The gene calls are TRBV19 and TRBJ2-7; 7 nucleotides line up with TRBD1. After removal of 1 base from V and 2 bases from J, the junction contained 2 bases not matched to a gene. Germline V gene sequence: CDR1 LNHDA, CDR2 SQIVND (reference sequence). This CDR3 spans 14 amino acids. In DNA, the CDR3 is TGTGCCAGTAGTATAGGACAGGGCGCCTACGAGCAGTACTTC. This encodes CASSIGQGAYEQYF.

CDR3 sequence reads: CASSSGLRDTQYF. The CDR3 coding sequence is TGTGCCAGCAGCTCAGGACTGCGAGATACGCAGTATTTT. The chain links TRBV7-3 to TRBJ2-3; D may be TRBD2 (5 bases). The CDR3 covers 13 residues. Germline CDR1 SGHTA, CDR2 FQGTGA. The ends were cut back, 4 bases at V and 5 bases at J, with 10 bases in the middle.

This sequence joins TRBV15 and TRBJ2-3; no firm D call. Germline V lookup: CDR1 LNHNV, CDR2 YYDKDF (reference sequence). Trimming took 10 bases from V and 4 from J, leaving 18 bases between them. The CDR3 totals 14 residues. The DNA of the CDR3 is TGTGCCAGCGGCGTCAAACTGGGCGCAGATACGCAGTATTTT. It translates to CASGVKLGADTQYF. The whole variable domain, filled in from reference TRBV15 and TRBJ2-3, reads DAMVIQNPRYQVTQFGKPVTLSCSQTLNHNVMYWYQQKSSQAPKLLFHYYDKDFNNEADTPDNFQSRRPNTSFCFLDIRSPGLGDTAMYLCASGVKLGADTQYFGPGTRLTVL.

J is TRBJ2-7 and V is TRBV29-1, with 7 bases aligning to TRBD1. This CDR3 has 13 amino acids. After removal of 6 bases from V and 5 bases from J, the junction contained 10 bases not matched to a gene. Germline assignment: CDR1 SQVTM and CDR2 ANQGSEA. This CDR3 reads CSVPIRGNDEQYF. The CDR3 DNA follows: TGCAGCGTGCCCATCAGGGGGAACGACGAGCAGTACTTC.

In nucleotides, the CDR3 is TGTGCCAGCACTGACCCCGGGGGGAGGAAGACCCAGTACTTC. Amino acids: CASTDPGGRKTQYF. The chain uses TRBV7-8 and TRBJ2-5; 7 bases line up with TRBD2. This CDR3 has 14 residues. The V gene end was trimmed by 7 bases and the J gene end by 6 bases; junction bases not matched to a gene: 11. CDR1 and CDR2 from the germline V gene are SGHVS and FQNEAQ.

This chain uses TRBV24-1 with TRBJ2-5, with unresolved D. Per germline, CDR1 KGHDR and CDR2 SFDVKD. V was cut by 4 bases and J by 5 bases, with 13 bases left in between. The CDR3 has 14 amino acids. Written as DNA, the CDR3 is TGTGCCACCAGTGAACCAGCACACCTGGAGACCCAGTACTTC. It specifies CATSEPAHLETQYF.

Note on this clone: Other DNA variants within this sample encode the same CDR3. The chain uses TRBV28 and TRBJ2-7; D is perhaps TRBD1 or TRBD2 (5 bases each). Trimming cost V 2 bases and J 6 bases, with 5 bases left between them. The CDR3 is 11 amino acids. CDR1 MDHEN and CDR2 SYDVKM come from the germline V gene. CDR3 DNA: TGTGCCAGCAGTTTAGGGGGCGAGCAGTACTTC. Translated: CASSLGGEQYF.

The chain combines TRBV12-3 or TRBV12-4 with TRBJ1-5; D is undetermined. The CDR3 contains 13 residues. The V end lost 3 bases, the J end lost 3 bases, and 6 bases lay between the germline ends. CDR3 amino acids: CASSLSDNQPQHF. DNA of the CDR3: TGTGCCAGCAGTTTGTCAGACAATCAGCCCCAGCATTTT.

The CDR3 DNA reads as TGTGCCAGCAGTTGGAATAGCGGGAACTACAATGAGCAGTTCTTC. Protein: CASSWNSGNYNEQFF. V usage is TRBV7-3 and J usage is TRBJ2-1, with TRBD2 identical over 8 bases. The germline V gene has CDR1 SGHTA and CDR2 FQGTGA. This CDR3 spans 15 amino acids. The V and J ends lost 6 bases and 3 bases, in that order; junction bases with no gene match: 7.

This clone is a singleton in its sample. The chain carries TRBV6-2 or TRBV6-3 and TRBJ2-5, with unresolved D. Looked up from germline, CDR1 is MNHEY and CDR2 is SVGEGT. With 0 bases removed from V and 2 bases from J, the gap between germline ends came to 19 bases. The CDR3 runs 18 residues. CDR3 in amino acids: CASSYSNVERFDQETQYF. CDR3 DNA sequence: TGTGCCAGCAGTTACTCGAACGTGGAGCGATTTGATCAAGAGACCCAGTACTTC.

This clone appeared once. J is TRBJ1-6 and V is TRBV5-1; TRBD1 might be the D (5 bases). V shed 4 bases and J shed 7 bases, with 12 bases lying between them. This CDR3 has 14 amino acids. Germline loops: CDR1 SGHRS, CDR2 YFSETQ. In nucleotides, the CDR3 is TGCGCCAGCAGCCCGGGGACGGGGAATTCACCCCTCCACTTT. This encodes CASSPGTGNSPLHF.

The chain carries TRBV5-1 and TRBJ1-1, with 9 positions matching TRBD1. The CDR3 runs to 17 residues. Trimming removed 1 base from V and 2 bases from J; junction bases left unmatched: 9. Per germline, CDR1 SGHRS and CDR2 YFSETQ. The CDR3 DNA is TGCGCCAGCAGCTTGATCGGACAGGGGACTTCTAACACTGAAGCTTTCTTT. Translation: CASSLIGQGTSNTEAFF.